This TCR beta chain was identified during a study of monozygotic twins with inflammatory bowel disease. The CDR3 runs to 12 residues. Germline CDR1 DFQATT, CDR2 SNEGSKA (reference sequence). TCRdb re-analyzed the 5' RACE reads; it lists each CDR3 protein once, without DNA. This table holds under 350,000 distinct CDR3 sequences. The rearrangement links TRBV20-1 to TRBJ1-4. The source material was blood. This clonotype was sampled from a human donor with ulcerative colitis or Crohn's disease, or a healthy co-twin of an affected twin (not recorded which). The CDR3 loop reads CSAKKTNEKLFF.